The T cell receptor (beta chain) under discussion was sequenced for a study of molecular identifiers for immune sequencing clone quantification. Background on the study: Across replicate runs, RNA obtained from approximately 20,000 or 100,000 naive CD8 cells was divided into five, with four undergoing sequencing. Findings of the study overall: Clones that had above 20 RNA copies took up over 99% of effector molecules but under 1% in naive cells.

This CDR3 comprises 12 residues. Trimming removed 4 bases at V and 7 bases at J, with 8 bases between. Germline V CDR1 and CDR2: SGHAT, FQNNGV. This clonotype was counted ten times or more. Its antigen is unknown. Naive CD8 libraries were made from about 20,000 to 1,000,000 sorted cells, and they used 10%, 30% or 50% RNA. As previously described, bulk TCR libraries were made using listed TCR primers. TCRdb re-called the PCR reads with MiXCR, one entry per CDR3 protein. This sample has nearly 650,000 distinct CDR3 sequences, with approximately 24% found just once. The sequencing sample was made of naive CD8+ T cells from blood, with Jurkat cell RNA spiked in. Subset denoted: FACS-sorted CD8+CD4-CCR7+CD45RA+ naive T cells. This sequence originates from a human donor in good health. Some libraries in this study had Jurkat cell RNA spiked in. The V call is TRBV11-2, the J call TRBJ1-3; D unresolved. CDR3 sequence reads: CASSSLSNTIYF. CDR3 DNA sequence: TGTGCCAGCAGCTCGCTTTCGAACACCATATATTTT.